One T cell receptor beta chain is described in this entry. This sample was included in a study of technical replicates of blood from several donors. The protocol was immunoSEQ multiplex PCR, while the TCRdb copy is restricted to in-frame clones and leaves out a portion. The sample shows 55,000 to 70,000 clones, around nine tenths of them seen only once. The clonotype was recovered from a human donor in good health. Some clones in this sample may be carry-over from other donors' samples. Sequencing was done on a sample of PBMCs.

The DNA for the CDR3 is TGTGCCAGCAGCCCACTTCGGACAGGGGGCGGTGAGCAGTTCTTC. This encodes CASSPLRTGGGEQFF. The V and J genes are TRBV7-9 and TRBJ2-1; 11 positions match TRBD1. The CDR3 extends over 15 amino acids. Per the germline V gene, CDR1 is SEHNR and CDR2 is FQNEAQ (reference sequence). Trimming removed 5 bases from V and 9 bases from J; junction bases left unmatched: 9.